These 24 T cell receptor beta chains were all obtained from the same sample, sequenced in a study of vaccination effects on CD4 cells after COVID-19. Expansion with viral peptide pools was applied to antigen-specific CD4+ T cells by the ViraFEST assay prior to sequencing. Following a roughly 9-day culture, CD4+ T cells were purified. Each person got two doses of an mRNA SARS-CoV-2 vaccine, BNT162b2 or mRNA-1273. Profiled with immunoSEQ multiplex PCR; TCRdb holds only in-frame clones, not every one. There are tens of thousands of clones in the sample; roughly 74% occur only once, and roughly 1.6% lies in the top ten. These receptors' targets are unknown. Material: CD4+ T cells from PBMCs cultured with HCoV-229E spike peptides, obtained after COVID-19 vaccination. The receptors shown here come from a human donor who received a COVID-19 vaccine.

The rearrangement joins TRBV4-2 to TRBJ2-2; TRBD2 matches at 13 bases. There are 18 residues in the CDR3. The germline V gene has CDR1 LGHNA and CDR2 YNFKEQ. V lost 1 base and J lost 5; bases outside the gene matches: 7. The DNA of the CDR3 is TGTGCCAGCAGCCAAGCTGAGACTAGCGGGGGGCGGACCGGGGAGCTGTTTTTT. This translates into CASSQAETSGGRTGELFF.

The chain recombines TRBV7-3 with TRBJ2-5; 7 bases are a match to TRBD1. CDR1 and CDR2 from the germline V gene are SGHTA and FQGTGA. This CDR3 is 13 amino acids long. The V gene end was trimmed by 5 bases and the J gene end by 5 bases; junction bases not matched to a gene: 5. The chain's CDR3 is CASSQGGAETQYF. For the CDR3, the DNA is TGTGCCAGCAGCCAAGGGGGCGCGGAGACCCAGTACTTC. Looking up the rest from reference TRBV7-3 and TRBJ2-5 gives the full variable domain: GAGVSQTPSNKVTEKGKYVELRCDPISGHTALYWYRQSLGQGPEFLIYFQGTGAADDSGLPNDRFFAVRPEGSVSTLKIQRTERGDSAVYLCASSQGGAETQYFGPGTRLLVL.

This clone was detected only once. The chain carries TRBV6-4 and TRBJ2-3; 10 bases fit TRBD2. The V and J ends lost 5 bases and 2 bases, in that order; junction bases with no gene match: 1. CDR3 length: 14 residues. Per germline, CDR1 MRHNA and CDR2 SNTAGT. The CDR3 nucleotides read TGTGCCAGCAGTAGCGGGGGGGCCACAGATACGCAGTATTTT. Its translation is CASSSGGATDTQYF.

This chain uses TRBV6-5 with TRBJ1-5; possibly TRBD1 for D (5 bases). Between the trimmed V and J ends, which lost 6 bases and 5 bases, there was a span of 11 bases. CDR1 and CDR2 (germline): MNHEY, SVGAGI. The CDR3 has 13 amino acids. The CDR3 loop reads CASRGLGDQPQHF. The CDR3 DNA sequence: TGTGCCAGCAGGGGATTAGGGGATCAGCCCCAGCATTTT.

This clone was seen more than once but under ten times. The chain employs TRBV19 and TRBJ1-4; tentative D call: TRBD1 (6 bases). The CDR3 runs 13 residues. Germline CDR1 LNHDA, CDR2 SQIVND (reference sequence). Trimming left V 6 bases short and J 4 bases short, with 9 bases between. The CDR3 DNA follows: TGTGCCAGTAGAAGGACAGATAATGAAAAACTGTTTTTT. Translated, it gives CASRRTDNEKLFF.

This rearrangement joins TRBV7-2 to TRBJ2-7, with 10 nucleotides matching TRBD2. CDR3 length: 17 amino acids. V lost 0 bases to trimming and J lost 6 bases; unmatched junction nucleotides: 11. CDR1 and CDR2 from the germline V gene are SGHTA and FQGNSA. CDR3 region: CASSLAYASGGFGEQYV. The CDR3 nucleotides read TGTGCCAGCAGCTTAGCGTATGCTAGCGGGGGCTTTGGCGAGCAGTACGTC.

The gene calls are TRBV15 and TRBJ1-4; D gene uncertain. V was cut by 1 base and J by 10 bases, with 10 bases left in between. The CDR3 runs to 13 residues. Germline assignment: CDR1 LNHNV and CDR2 YYDKDF (reference sequence). CDR3 residues: CATSRGEGRKLFF. The CDR3 nucleotides are TGTGCCACCAGCAGAGGAGAAGGGAGAAAACTGTTTTTT.

The V and J genes are TRBV5-1 and TRBJ1-1; TRBD1 aligns across 8 bases. Trimming cost V 6 bases and J 4 bases; bases outside gene matches: 14. This CDR3 comprises 16 residues. The germline V gene encodes CDR1 SGHRS and CDR2 YFSETQ. The CDR3 sequence: CASTGGTGHSFTEAFF. CDR3 DNA sequence: TGCGCCAGCACTGGAGGGACAGGACATTCGTTCACTGAAGCTTTCTTT.

The rearrangement links TRBV21-1 to TRBJ1-5. TRBV21-1 is an annotated pseudogene. The CDR3 runs 12 residues. The CDR3 sequence: CASIPLDQPQHF. The CDR3 DNA follows: TGTGCCAGCATCCCACTCGATCAGCCCCAGCATTTT.

The chain recombines TRBV6-2 or TRBV6-3 with TRBJ2-4, with D possibly matching TRBD1 (6 bases). Trimming removed 4 bases at V and 4 bases at J, with 11 bases between. CDR1 MNHEY and CDR2 SVGEGT come from the germline V gene. CDR3 length equals 14 residues. As DNA, the CDR3 is TGTGCCAGCAGTTCCGGGACAACAAAAAACATTCAGTACTTC. Encoded protein: CASSSGTTKNIQYF.

The rearrangement joins TRBV6-5 to TRBJ2-5; 8 nucleotides align to TRBD2. With 4 bases clipped from V and 5 bases from J, the junction kept 6 bases outside the gene matches. Germline CDR1 and CDR2: MNHEY and SVGAGI. The CDR3 totals 14 residues. The chain's CDR3 is CASSSGLARETQYF. The CDR3 nucleotides are TGTGCCAGCAGTTCCGGACTAGCTCGGGAGACCCAGTACTTC.

A few counts support this clone. The chain joins TRBV5-1 to TRBJ1-1, with TRBD1 matching 7 bases. The CDR3 consists of 15 residues. The germline CDR1 and CDR2 sequences are SGHRS and YFSETQ. The junction had 9 bases not matched to a gene; V was cut back by 1 base and J by 6 bases. The CDR3 spells CASSLFQGDLSEAFF. CDR3 nucleotide sequence: TGCGCCAGCAGCTTGTTCCAGGGGGATCTGTCTGAAGCTTTCTTT.

The V call is TRBV6-1, the J call TRBJ1-3; unclear D gene. Germline V gene sequence: CDR1 MNHNS, CDR2 SASEGT. The CDR3 covers 15 residues. V lost 2 bases and J 0 bases, leaving 8 bases between the germline ends. The CDR3 region is CASSEMASSGNTIYF. The CDR3 DNA reads as TGTGCCAGCAGTGAAATGGCTTCCTCTGGAAACACCATATATTTT.

This chain connects TRBV2 to TRBJ2-7; TRBD2 matches 9 bases. Unmatched junction bases numbered 8, after V lost 6 bases and J lost 5 bases. The CDR3 is made up of 14 amino acids. Germline loops: CDR1 SNHLY, CDR2 FYNNEI. CDR3 sequence reads: CASRLAGSTHEQYV. CDR3 DNA sequence: TGTGCCAGCAGGCTAGCGGGGTCTACCCACGAGCAGTACGTC.

The rearrangement uses TRBV21-1 and TRBJ2-7; the table names TRBD1, a call not compared with the DNA. TRBV21-1 has pseudogene status. CDR3 size: 12 residues. CDR3 sequence: CASPDRVSEQYV. In nucleotides, the CDR3 is TGTGCCAGCCCGGACAGGGTTTCCGAGCAGTACGTC.

The CDR3 coding sequence is TGTGCCTGGAGTGTACATGTGGGACCCCTCCACTTT. This codes for CAWSVHVGPLHF. V usage is TRBV30 and J usage is TRBJ1-6, with unresolved D. The length of the CDR3 is 12 residues. From germline, CDR1 is GTSNPN and CDR2 SVGIG (reference sequence). Trimming removed 0 bases at V and 12 bases at J, with 9 bases between. The variable domain in full, completed from reference TRBV30 and TRBJ1-6, reads SQTIHQWPATLVQPVGSPLSLECTVEGTSNPNLYWYRQAAGRGLQLLFYSVGIGQISSEVPQNLSASRPQDRQFILSSKKLLLSDSGFYLCAWSVHVGPLHFGNGTRLTVT.

The V call is TRBV7-3, the J call TRBJ2-1; 7 bases fit TRBD2. The V gene's germline CDR1 is SGHTA and CDR2 FQGTGA. This CDR3 has 15 residues. The V gene end was trimmed by 3 bases and the J gene end by 4 bases; junction bases not matched to a gene: 6. In DNA, the CDR3 is TGTGCCAGCAGCTTGACACTAGCGAGATACAATGAGCAGTTCTTC. This gives the protein CASSLTLARYNEQFF.

A few counts support this clone. This chain connects TRBV5-1 to TRBJ1-4; TRBD1 might be the D (6 bases). CDR1 and CDR2 from the germline V gene are SGHRS and YFSETQ. V gave up 6 bases and J gave up 3 bases, with 15 bases separating them. The CDR3 spans 15 residues. The CDR3 nucleotides are TGCGCCAGCACCCTAGGGGGGGTGGCTAATGAAAAACTGTTTTTT. Protein product: CASTLGGVANEKLFF.

The rearrangement joins TRBV6-4 to TRBJ2-6; 7 bases line up with TRBD2. With V trimmed by 4 bases and J by 8 bases, 8 bases remained unmatched. The CDR3 spans 15 residues. Germline V CDR1 and CDR2: MRHNA, SNTAGT. CDR3 nucleotide sequence: TGTGCCAGCAGTGCCCGACTAGCTTCACCCAACGTCCTGACTTTC. Its translation: CASSARLASPNVLTF.

The chain is built from TRBV24-1 and TRBJ2-7, with D hard to call. CDR1 KGHDR and CDR2 SFDVKD come from the germline V gene. Deletions cut 0 bases from V and 3 bases from J, with 8 bases between. This CDR3 contains 14 residues. CDR3 sequence: CATSDLTEDYEQYV. The DNA for the CDR3 is TGTGCCACCAGTGATTTGACAGAGGACTACGAGCAGTACGTC.

The chain uses TRBV19 and TRBJ1-1, with D perhaps TRBD1 (5 bases). The CDR3 has 13 amino acids. The germline V and J ends were trimmed by 3 bases and 6 bases, with 11 bases remaining between them. The germline V gene encodes CDR1 LNHDA and CDR2 SQIVND (reference sequence). The CDR3 region is CASSIDSSPEAFF. Written as DNA, the CDR3 is TGTGCCAGTAGTATCGACAGTAGTCCTGAAGCTTTCTTT. The full variable domain, with the rest looked up from reference TRBV19 and TRBJ1-1, is DGGITQSPKYLFRKEGQNVTLSCEQNLNHDAMYWYRQDPGQGLRLIYYSQIVNDFQKGDIAEGYSVSREKKESFPLTVTSAQKNPTAFYLCASSIDSSPEAFFGQGTRLTVV.

The gene calls are TRBV27 and TRBJ2-3; D uncertain. V was pared by 4 bases and J by 9 bases, with 20 bases between. Germline-derived CDR1 and CDR2 are MNHEY and SMNVEV (reference sequence). The CDR3 runs to 15 residues. The CDR3 coding sequence is TGTGCCAGCAGTTCTACCCCGACCTCCTTGTACACGCAGTATTTT. Translation: CASSSTPTSLYTQYF.

The CDR3 DNA reads TGTGCCACCAGTGATCCGTATGGGACAGATACGCAGTATTTT. This gives the protein CATSDPYGTDTQYF. The gene calls are TRBV24-1 and TRBJ2-3, with no clear D. CDR1 is KGHDR, CDR2 SFDVKD, per germline. V was shortened by 3 bases and J by 3 bases, with 9 bases between the two germline ends. This CDR3 comprises 14 residues.

A few counts support this clone. V is TRBV3-1 (or the pseudogene TRBV3-2) and J is TRBJ1-6, with 7 bases matching TRBD1. With 5 bases clipped from V and 12 bases from J, the junction kept 7 bases outside the gene matches. This CDR3 is 13 amino acids long. CDR1 LGHDT and CDR2 YNNKEL come from the germline V gene (reference sequence). The CDR3 sequence is CASSDRVWEPLHF. The CDR3 DNA reads as TGTGCCAGCAGCGACAGGGTATGGGAACCCCTCCACTTT.